The 18 T cell receptor beta chains below were found in one sample sequenced in a study of blood T cell repertoires in COVID-19. This table comes from immunoSEQ multiplex PCR, and its TCRdb copy is limited to in-frame clones, with some not included. The data show about 140,000 clones, 88% seen once. Sequences were obtained from peripheral blood. The receptors stem from a man between 65 and 85 years old with acute or convalescent COVID-19.

The chain links TRBV6-1 to TRBJ1-2; D ambiguous. With 1 base removed from V and 4 bases from J, the gap between germline ends came to 7 bases. The CDR3 extends over 13 amino acids. Germline CDR1 is MNHNS and CDR2 is SASEGT. CDR3 protein: CASSEGQFYGYTF. In nucleotides, the CDR3 is TGTGCCAGCAGTGAAGGGCAGTTCTATGGCTACACCTTC.

The chain has TRBV7-3 and TRBJ2-3, with TRBD1 identical over 9 bases. Germline V gives CDR1 SGHTA, CDR2 FQGTGA. J gave up 2 bases and V 2 bases, and 5 bases lay outside the gene matches. This CDR3 has 16 residues. Here the CDR3 reads CASSLRGTGSTDTQYF. CDR3 sequence (DNA): TGTGCCAGCAGCTTACGTGGGACAGGGTCCACAGATACGCAGTATTTT.

This chain links TRBV5-1 with TRBJ1-4; 7 bases line up with TRBD1. Germline CDR1 is SGHRS and CDR2 is YFSETQ. CDR3 length equals 14 residues. V gave up 0 bases and J gave up 8 bases; unmatched junction bases: 4. CDR3 sequence reads: CASSLAVRGEKLFF. The CDR3 DNA reads as TGCGCCAGCAGCTTGGCCGTCAGGGGGGAAAAACTGTTTTTT.

V is TRBV12-3 or TRBV12-4 and J is TRBJ1-4; D is uncertain. Trimming took 4 bases from V and 7 from J, leaving 7 bases between them. This CDR3 region has 12 residues. CDR3 coding DNA: TGTGCCAGCAGTTACGGACTTGAAAAACTGTTTTTT. Protein product: CASSYGLEKLFF.

This rearrangement joins TRBV28 to TRBJ1-1, with D maybe TRBD1 (6 bases). The germline gives CDR1 MDHEN, CDR2 SYDVKM. Deletions cut 7 bases from V and 7 bases from J, with 10 bases between. This CDR3 comprises 11 residues. The CDR3 loop reads CASIVQGEAFF. As DNA, the CDR3 is TGTGCCAGCATCGTACAGGGTGAAGCTTTCTTT.

V usage is TRBV7-2 and J usage is TRBJ1-2; TRBD1 agrees at 12 bases. Germline trimming cut 4 bases from V and 6 bases from J; bases unmatched to any gene: 6. CDR3 length equals 15 residues. The germline gives CDR1 SGHTA, CDR2 FQGNSA. The DNA of the CDR3 is TGTGCCAGCAGCTGGCCGGGACAGGGGGCGAATGGCTACACCTTC. As protein: CASSWPGQGANGYTF.

This clone was seen a few times. The rearrangement uses TRBV7-2 and TRBJ1-3; D not certain. The germline V and J ends were trimmed by 3 bases and 0 bases, with 3 bases remaining between them. Per germline, CDR1 SGHTA and CDR2 FQGNSA. The length of the CDR3 is 13 residues. CDR3 nucleotides: TGTGCCAGCAGCTTCTACTCTGGAAACACCATATATTTT. Translating it yields CASSFYSGNTIYF.

The J gene is TRBJ2-5, the V gene TRBV12-3 or TRBV12-4, with unresolved D. The CDR3 has 12 amino acids. V gave up 3 bases and J gave up 3 bases, with 5 bases separating them. The CDR3 coding sequence is TGTGCCAGCAGTTTCGCAGAAGAGACCCAGTACTTC. Translation: CASSFAEETQYF.

The chain carries TRBV29-1 and TRBJ1-2; D may be TRBD1 (6 bases). Trimming removed 8 bases from V and 5 bases from J, with 21 bases in between. The CDR3 sequence is 14 residues long. Germline V gives CDR1 SQVTM, CDR2 ANQGSEA. CDR3 nucleotides: TGCAGCCCCCCGTACTGGGACATGAAATATGGCTACACCTTC. It encodes CSPPYWDMKYGYTF.

The CDR3 DNA reads as TGTGCCAGCAGTTTACGCGGTAACTATGGCTACACCTTC. Translation: CASSLRGNYGYTF. V gene TRBV27 combines with J gene TRBJ1-2; D remains unclear. V was cut by 2 bases and J by 1 base, with 5 bases left in between. Per germline, CDR1 MNHEY and CDR2 SMNVEV (reference sequence). The CDR3 length is 13 residues.

The DNA for the CDR3 is TGCGCCAGCAGTGAGTCAAGGACAGGGTGGGGCTACACCTTC. This translates into CASSESRTGWGYTF. The chain links TRBV10-2 to TRBJ1-2, with TRBD1 matching 8 bases. CDR1 is WSHSY, CDR2 SAAADI, per germline. This CDR3 spans 14 amino acids. V lost 0 bases and J lost 8; bases outside the gene matches: 5.

V and J are TRBV28 and TRBJ2-1; 8 bases are shared with TRBD2. J gave up 4 bases and V 8 bases, and 22 bases lay outside the gene matches. The CDR3 sequence is 19 residues long. In germline, CDR1 is MDHEN, CDR2 SYDVKM. CDR3: CASPRSGSGYGVSYNEQFF. CDR3 bases: TGTGCCAGCCCTAGGAGCGGGAGTGGCTATGGGGTCTCATACAATGAGCAGTTCTTC. Filled out from reference TRBV28 and TRBJ2-1, the complete variable domain reads DVKVTQSSRYLVKRTGEKVFLECVQDMDHENMFWYRQDPGLGLRLIYFSYDVKMKEKGDIPEGYSVSREKKERFSLILESASTNQTSMYLCASPRSGSGYGVSYNEQFFGPGTRLTVL.

The genes are TRBV6-6 and TRBJ1-1, with 9 nucleotides matching TRBD1. V was clipped by 5 bases and J by 10 bases; unmatched bases: 14. The CDR3 runs 15 residues. Germline V CDR1 and CDR2: MNHNY, SVGAGI (reference sequence). CDR3 amino acids: CASSVRDRAYKGAFF. CDR3 DNA: TGTGCCAGCAGTGTCCGGGACAGGGCTTACAAAGGAGCTTTCTTT.

The CDR3 loop is CASSQGPGQGRTDTQYF. The CDR3 DNA sequence: TGTGCCAGCAGCCAGGGTCCGGGACAGGGGAGGACAGATACGCAGTATTTT. V is TRBV3-1 (or the pseudogene TRBV3-2) and J is TRBJ2-3; 10 bases map to TRBD1. CDR1 LGHDT and CDR2 YNNKEL come from the germline V gene (reference sequence). CDR3 length equals 17 residues. V lost 3 bases to trimming and J lost 3 bases; unmatched junction nucleotides: 9.

The table lists this clone with a few counts. The J gene is TRBJ1-4, the V gene TRBV10-3; D is possibly TRBD1 (6 bases). Germline V gives CDR1 ENHRY, CDR2 SYGVKD. CDR3 length: 17 residues. V gave up 1 base and J gave up 2 bases, with 14 bases separating them. The CDR3 sequence is CAISEFGGGLTNEKLFF. The CDR3 DNA follows: TGTGCCATCAGTGAGTTCGGCGGGGGGCTTACTAATGAAAAACTGTTTTTT.

The J gene is TRBJ1-2, the V gene TRBV28; possibly TRBD1 for D (6 bases). The CDR3 contains 13 residues. The germline gives CDR1 MDHEN, CDR2 SYDVKM. Trimming left V 2 bases short and J 8 bases short, with 12 bases between. The CDR3 DNA follows: TGTGCCAGCAGTTTACGGTCGAGGGGGGGCTACACCTTC. It is translated as CASSLRSRGGYTF.

This clone was observed a single time. This chain uses TRBV11-1 with TRBJ1-3, with a possible D match to TRBD1 (6 bases). The V end lost 6 bases, the J end lost 0 bases, and 9 bases lay between the germline ends. The CDR3 has 14 amino acids. Germline CDR1 SGHAT, CDR2 FQDESV (reference sequence). DNA of the CDR3: TGTGCCAGCAGAGGACAGAACTCTGGAAACACCATATATTTT. Encoded protein: CASRGQNSGNTIYF.

This clone appeared once. The chain is built from TRBV9 and TRBJ2-2, with 8 bases matching TRBD1. The V gene end was trimmed by 5 bases and the J gene end by 1 base; junction bases not matched to a gene: 4. Germline CDR1 SGDLS, CDR2 YYNGEE. The CDR3 sequence is 15 residues long. The chain's CDR3 is CASSPGQVNTGELFF. CDR3 DNA: TGTGCCAGCAGTCCGGGACAGGTGAACACCGGGGAGCTGTTTTTT.